These T cell receptor beta chains were read from a single sample in a study of control samples from healthy donors and cancer patients. Assay used: immunoSEQ multiplex PCR; TCRdb lists only in-frame clones, some missing. Found here are about 140,000 clones, 94% of them singletons; the top ten hold around 13%. Sample: blood. Receptors were obtained from a middle-aged man in good health. The conserved cysteine and the conserved F or W are not part of the CDR3 here.

V gene,J gene,CDR3 protein
TRBV21-1,TRBJ2-2,ASSKTPGAPANPQNTGELF
TRBV6-5,TRBJ2-1,ASGRSSGYNEQF
TRBV5-6,TRBJ2-7,ASSLGNRYYYEQY
TRBV5-4,TRBJ2-1,ASSSRQGAPRLYNEQF
TRBV6-6,TRBJ2-5,ASSGYQETQY
TRBV5-1,TRBJ1-2,ASSLDESNYGYT
TRBV24-1,TRBJ1-2,ATSDWQGWRGYT
TRBV19,TRBJ1-4,ASSISGNEKLF
TRBV19,TRBJ2-2,ASSTGGSRTGELF
TRBV4-1,TRBJ2-3,ASSHEGLAGEASTDTQY
TRBV2,TRBJ1-6,ASTTETNSPLH
TRBV18,TRBJ2-3,AGVGATDTQY
TRBV24-1,TRBJ2-7,ATSDSTVTSYEQY
TRBV24-1,TRBJ2-2,ATSDFRDRSTGELF
TRBV13,TRBJ1-2,ASKRRSVANYGYT
TRBV27,TRBJ2-1,ASSLSMFNEQF
TRBV15,TRBJ2-7,ATSRGSGGGYEQY
TRBV7-2,TRBJ1-6,ASSLKTGKGNSPLH
TRBV7-9,TRBJ2-1,ASGKGGAPHEEQF
TRBV9,TRBJ1-3,ASSVKTGSHSGNTIY
TRBV10-2,TRBJ2-2,ASRAPRDTGELF
TRBV5-8,TRBJ1-1,ASSLIRNTEAF
TRBV9,TRBJ1-3,ASSVGSLTGNTIY